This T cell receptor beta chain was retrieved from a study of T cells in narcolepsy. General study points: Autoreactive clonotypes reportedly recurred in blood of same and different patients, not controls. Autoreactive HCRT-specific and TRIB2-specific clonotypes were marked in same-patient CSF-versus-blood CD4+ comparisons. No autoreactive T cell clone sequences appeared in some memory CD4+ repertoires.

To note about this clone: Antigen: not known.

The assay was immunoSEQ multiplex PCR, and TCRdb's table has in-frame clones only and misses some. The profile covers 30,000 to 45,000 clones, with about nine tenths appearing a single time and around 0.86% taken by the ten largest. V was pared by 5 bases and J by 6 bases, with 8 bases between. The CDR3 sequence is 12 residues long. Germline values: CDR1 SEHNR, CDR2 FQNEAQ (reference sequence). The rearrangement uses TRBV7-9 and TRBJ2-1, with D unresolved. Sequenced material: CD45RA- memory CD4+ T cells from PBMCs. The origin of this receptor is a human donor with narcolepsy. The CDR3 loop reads CASSHKGNEQFF. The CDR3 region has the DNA TGTGCCAGCAGCCACAAGGGCAATGAGCAGTTCTTC.